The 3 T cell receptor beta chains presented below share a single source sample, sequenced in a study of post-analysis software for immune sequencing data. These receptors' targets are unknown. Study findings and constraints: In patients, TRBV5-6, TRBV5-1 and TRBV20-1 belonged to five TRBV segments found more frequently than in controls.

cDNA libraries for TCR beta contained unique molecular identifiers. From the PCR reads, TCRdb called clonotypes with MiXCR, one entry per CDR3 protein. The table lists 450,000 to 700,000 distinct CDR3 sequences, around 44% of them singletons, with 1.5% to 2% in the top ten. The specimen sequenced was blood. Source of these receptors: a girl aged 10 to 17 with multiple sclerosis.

Written as DNA, the CDR3 is TGTGCCAGCAGCCTCGAGCGGGAGAGAAACGAGCAGTACTTC. Protein: CASSLERERNEQYF. This chain uses TRBV7-9 with TRBJ2-5, with TRBD2 identical over 8 bases. Near its end, the DNA agrees better with TRBJ2-7, so the J call may be wrong. Germline V gene sequence: CDR1 SEHNR, CDR2 FQNEAQ (reference sequence). CDR3 length: 14 amino acids.

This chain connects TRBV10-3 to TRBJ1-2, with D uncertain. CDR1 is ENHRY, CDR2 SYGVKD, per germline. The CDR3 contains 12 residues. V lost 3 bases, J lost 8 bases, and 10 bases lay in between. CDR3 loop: CAISDPTRGYTF. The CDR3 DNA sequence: TGTGCCATCAGTGACCCTACTCGGGGCTACACCTTC.

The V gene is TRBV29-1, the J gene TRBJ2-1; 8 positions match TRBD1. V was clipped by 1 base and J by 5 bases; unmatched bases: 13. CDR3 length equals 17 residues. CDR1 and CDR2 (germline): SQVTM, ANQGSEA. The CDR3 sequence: CSVEGTPGGGVDNEQFF. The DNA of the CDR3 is TGCAGCGTTGAAGGAACCCCAGGGGGCGGAGTCGACAATGAGCAGTTCTTC.